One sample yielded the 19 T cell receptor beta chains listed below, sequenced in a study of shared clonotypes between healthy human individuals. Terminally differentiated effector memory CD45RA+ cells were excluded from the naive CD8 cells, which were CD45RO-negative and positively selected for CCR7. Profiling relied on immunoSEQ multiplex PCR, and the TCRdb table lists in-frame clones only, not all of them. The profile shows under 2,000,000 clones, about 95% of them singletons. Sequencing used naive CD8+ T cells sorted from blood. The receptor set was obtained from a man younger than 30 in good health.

CDR3 nucleotide sequence: TGTGCCATCGATGGGACAGGGTCGAGCACTGAAGCTTTCTTT. This sequence encodes CAIDGTGSSTEAFF. This chain joins TRBV6-1 and TRBJ1-1; 9 bases agree with TRBD1. Trimming removed 10 bases from V and 4 bases from J; junction bases left unmatched: 10. Germline V lookup: CDR1 MNHNS, CDR2 SASEGT. The CDR3 extends over 14 amino acids.

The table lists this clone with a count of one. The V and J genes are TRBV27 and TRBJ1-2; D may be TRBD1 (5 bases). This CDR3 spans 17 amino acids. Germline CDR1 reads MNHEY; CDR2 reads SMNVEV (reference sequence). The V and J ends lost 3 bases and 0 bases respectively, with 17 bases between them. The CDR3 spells CASSLSAGTLTNYGYTF. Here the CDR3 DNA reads TGTGCCAGCAGTTTGAGCGCCGGGACCCTTACTAACTATGGCTACACCTTC.

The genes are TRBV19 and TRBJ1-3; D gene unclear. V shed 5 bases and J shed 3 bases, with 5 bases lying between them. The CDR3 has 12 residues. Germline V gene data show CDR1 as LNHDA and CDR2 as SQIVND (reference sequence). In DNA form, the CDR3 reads TGTGCCAGTAGTGTAGGTGGAAACACCATATATTTT. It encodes CASSVGGNTIYF.

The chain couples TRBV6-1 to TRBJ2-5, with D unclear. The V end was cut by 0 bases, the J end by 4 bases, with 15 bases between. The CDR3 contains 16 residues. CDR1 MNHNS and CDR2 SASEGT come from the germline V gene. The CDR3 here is CASSEAVAGWGETQYF. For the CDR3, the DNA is TGTGCCAGCAGTGAAGCGGTGGCAGGTTGGGGAGAGACCCAGTACTTC.

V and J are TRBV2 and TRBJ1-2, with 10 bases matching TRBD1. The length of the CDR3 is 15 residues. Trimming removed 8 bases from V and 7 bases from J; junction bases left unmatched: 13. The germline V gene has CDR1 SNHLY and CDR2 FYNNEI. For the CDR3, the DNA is TGTGCCAGCTCACCGCTGGGAGGGACAGGGGTTGGCTACACCTTC. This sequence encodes CASSPLGGTGVGYTF.

CDR3 protein: CASSRGGGTTATNEKLFF. DNA for the CDR3: TGCGCCAGCAGCCGGGGCGGGGGGACCACCGCAACTAATGAAAAACTGTTTTTT. The chain has TRBV4-1 and TRBJ1-4; weak D call: TRBD1 (5 bases). This CDR3 comprises 18 residues. Trimming took 4 bases from V and 0 from J, leaving 18 bases between them. Germline CDR1 and CDR2: MGHRA and YSYEKL.

The CDR3 nucleotides read TGTGCCAGCAGTGAGGGCCCCAACTACGAGCAGTACTTC. Its translation is CASSEGPNYEQYF. The gene calls are TRBV6-1 and TRBJ2-7; D not certain. Looked up from germline, CDR1 is MNHNS and CDR2 is SASEGT. The CDR3 totals 13 residues. V was cut by 3 bases and J by 3 bases, with 9 bases left in between.

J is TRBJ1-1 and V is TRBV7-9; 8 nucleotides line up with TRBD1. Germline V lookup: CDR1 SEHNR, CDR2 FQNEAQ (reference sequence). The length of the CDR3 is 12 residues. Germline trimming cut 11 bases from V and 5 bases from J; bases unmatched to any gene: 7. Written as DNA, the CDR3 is TGTGCCCCGTCGGACAGGGTTACTGAAGCTTTCTTT. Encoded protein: CAPSDRVTEAFF.

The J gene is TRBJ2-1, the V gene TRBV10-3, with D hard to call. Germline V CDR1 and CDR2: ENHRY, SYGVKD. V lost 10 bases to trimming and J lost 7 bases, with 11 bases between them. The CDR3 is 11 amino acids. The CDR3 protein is CATLSGNEQFF. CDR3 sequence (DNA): TGTGCCACCCTTTCCGGGAATGAGCAGTTCTTC.

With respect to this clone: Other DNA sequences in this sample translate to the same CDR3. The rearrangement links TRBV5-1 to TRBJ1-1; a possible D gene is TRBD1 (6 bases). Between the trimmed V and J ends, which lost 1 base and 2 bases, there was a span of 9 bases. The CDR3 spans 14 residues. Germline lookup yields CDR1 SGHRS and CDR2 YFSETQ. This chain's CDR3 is CASSLTGLNTEAFF. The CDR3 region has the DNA TGCGCCAGCAGCTTGACAGGGTTAAACACTGAAGCTTTCTTT. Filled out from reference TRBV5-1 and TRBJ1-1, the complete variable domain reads KAGVTQTPRYLIKTRGQQVTLSCSPISGHRSVSWYQQTPGQGLQFLFEYFSETQRNKGNFPGRFSGRQFSNSRSEMNVSTLELGDSALYLCASSLTGLNTEAFFGQGTRLTVV.

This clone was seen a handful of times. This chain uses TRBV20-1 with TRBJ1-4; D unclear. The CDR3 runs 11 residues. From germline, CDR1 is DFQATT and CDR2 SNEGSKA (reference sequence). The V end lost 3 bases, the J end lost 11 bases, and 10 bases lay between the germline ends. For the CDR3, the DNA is TGCAGTGCTAGCCCAGGAGCGAAACTGTTTTTT. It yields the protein CSASPGAKLFF.

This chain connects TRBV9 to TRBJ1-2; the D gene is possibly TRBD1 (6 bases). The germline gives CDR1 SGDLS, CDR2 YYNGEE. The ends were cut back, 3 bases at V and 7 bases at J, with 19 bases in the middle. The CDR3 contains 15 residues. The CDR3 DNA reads TGTGCCAGCAGCGCGGACAGAGAGTACCACACTGGCTACACCTTC. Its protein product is CASSADREYHTGYTF.

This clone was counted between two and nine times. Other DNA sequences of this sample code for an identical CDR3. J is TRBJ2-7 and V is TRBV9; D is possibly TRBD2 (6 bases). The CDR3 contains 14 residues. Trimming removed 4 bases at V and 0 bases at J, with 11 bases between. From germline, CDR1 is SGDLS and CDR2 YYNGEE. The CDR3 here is CASSPSGVSYEQYF. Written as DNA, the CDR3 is TGTGCCAGCAGCCCCTCGGGGGTCTCCTACGAGCAGTACTTC.

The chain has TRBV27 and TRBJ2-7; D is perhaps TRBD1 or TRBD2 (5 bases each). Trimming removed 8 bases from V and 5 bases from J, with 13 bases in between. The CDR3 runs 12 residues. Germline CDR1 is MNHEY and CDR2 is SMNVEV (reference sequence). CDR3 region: CASGLVGDEQYF. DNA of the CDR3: TGTGCCAGCGGCCTTGTGGGGGACGAGCAGTACTTC.

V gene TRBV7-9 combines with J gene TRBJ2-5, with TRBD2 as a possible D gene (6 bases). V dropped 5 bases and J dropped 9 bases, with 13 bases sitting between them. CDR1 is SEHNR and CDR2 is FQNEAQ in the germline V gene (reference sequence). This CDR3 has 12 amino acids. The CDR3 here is CASSPGGYPQYF. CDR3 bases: TGTGCCAGCAGCCCTGGGGGGTATCCCCAGTACTTC. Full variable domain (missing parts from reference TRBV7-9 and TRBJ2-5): DTGVSQNPRHKITKRGQNVTFRCDPISEHNRLYWYRQTLGQGPEFLTYFQNEAQLEKSRLLSDRFSAERPKGSFSTLEIQRTEQGDSAMYLCASSPGGYPQYFGPGTRLLVL.

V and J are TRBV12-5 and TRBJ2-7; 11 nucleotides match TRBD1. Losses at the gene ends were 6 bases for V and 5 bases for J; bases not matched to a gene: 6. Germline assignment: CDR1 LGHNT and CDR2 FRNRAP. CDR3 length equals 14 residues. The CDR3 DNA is TGTGCTAGTGGGCCTGGACAGGGGGCCAACGAGCAGTACTTC. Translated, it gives CASGPGQGANEQYF. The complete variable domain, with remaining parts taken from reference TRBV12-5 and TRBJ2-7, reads DARVTQTPRHKVTEMGQEVTMRCQPILGHNTVFWYRQTMMQGLELLAYFRNRAPLDDSGMPKDRFSAEMPDATLATLKIQPSEPRDSAVYFCASGPGQGANEQYFGPGTRLTVT.

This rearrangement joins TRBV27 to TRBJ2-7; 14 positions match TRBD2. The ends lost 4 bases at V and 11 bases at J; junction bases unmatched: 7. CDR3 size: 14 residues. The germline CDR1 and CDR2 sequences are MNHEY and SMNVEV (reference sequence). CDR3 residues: CASSSRLAGGQEYF. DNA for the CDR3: TGTGCCAGCAGTTCCCGACTAGCGGGGGGGCAGGAGTACTTC.

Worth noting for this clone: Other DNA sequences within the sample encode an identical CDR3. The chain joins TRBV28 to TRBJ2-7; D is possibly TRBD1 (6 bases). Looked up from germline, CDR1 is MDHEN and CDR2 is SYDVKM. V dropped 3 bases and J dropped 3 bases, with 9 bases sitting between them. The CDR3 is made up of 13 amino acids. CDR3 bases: TGTGCCAGCAGTTTGGCAGGGGACTACGAGCAGTACTTC. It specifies CASSLAGDYEQYF.

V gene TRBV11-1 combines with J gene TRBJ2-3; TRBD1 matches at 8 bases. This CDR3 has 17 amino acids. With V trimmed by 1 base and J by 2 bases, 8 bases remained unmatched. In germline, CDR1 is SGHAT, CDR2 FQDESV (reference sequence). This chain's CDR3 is CASSLGPGGFFTDTQYF. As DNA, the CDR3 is TGTGCCAGCAGCTTAGGCCCAGGGGGCTTTTTCACAGATACGCAGTATTTT.